This T cell receptor (beta chain) was observed in a study of CD8 T cells in Susac syndrome. V lost 1 base, J lost 5 bases, and 12 bases lay in between. CDR3 length: 15 amino acids. The germline gives CDR1 LGHDT, CDR2 YNNKEL (reference sequence). Sequencing of TCR beta, carried out with a high-throughput approach, was applied to CD8+ and CD4+ T cells from the blood. Both CD4+ and CD8+ T cells were negatively isolated, and TEMRA cells underwent FACS enrichment. An input of about 0.5 to 1 ug of RNA was subjected to reverse transcription using random hexamers. TCRdb fed the immunoSEQ multiplex PCR reads into MiXCR, producing one record per CDR3 protein. The sample has approximately 190,000 distinct CDR3 sequences; about 94% are singletons.

Sequencing was done on a sample of CD4+ T cells from PBMCs. This chain links TRBV3-1 with TRBJ2-1; maybe TRBD2 (6 bases). The source is a human donor in good health. The CDR3: CASSQVGGAHNEQFF. For the CDR3, the DNA is TGTGCCAGCAGCCAAGTCGGGGGAGCCCACAATGAGCAGTTCTTC.